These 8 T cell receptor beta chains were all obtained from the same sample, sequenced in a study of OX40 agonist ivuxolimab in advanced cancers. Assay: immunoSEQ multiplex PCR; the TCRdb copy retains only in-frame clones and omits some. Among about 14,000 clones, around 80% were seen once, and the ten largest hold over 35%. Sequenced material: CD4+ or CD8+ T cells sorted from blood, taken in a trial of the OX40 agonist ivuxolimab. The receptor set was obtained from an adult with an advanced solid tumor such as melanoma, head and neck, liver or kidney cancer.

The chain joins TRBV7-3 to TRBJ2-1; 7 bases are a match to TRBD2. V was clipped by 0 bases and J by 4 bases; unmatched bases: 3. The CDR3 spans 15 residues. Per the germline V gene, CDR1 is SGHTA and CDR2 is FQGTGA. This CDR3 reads CASSLTAGDYNEQFF. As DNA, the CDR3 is TGTGCCAGCAGCTTAACGGCGGGAGATTACAATGAGCAGTTCTTC.

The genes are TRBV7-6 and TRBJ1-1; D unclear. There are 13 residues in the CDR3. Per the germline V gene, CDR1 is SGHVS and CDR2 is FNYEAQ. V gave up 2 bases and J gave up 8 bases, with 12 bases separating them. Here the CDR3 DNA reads TGTGCCAGCAGCTTAAGAGAGGAGAGGGAAGCTTTCTTT. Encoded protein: CASSLREEREAFF.

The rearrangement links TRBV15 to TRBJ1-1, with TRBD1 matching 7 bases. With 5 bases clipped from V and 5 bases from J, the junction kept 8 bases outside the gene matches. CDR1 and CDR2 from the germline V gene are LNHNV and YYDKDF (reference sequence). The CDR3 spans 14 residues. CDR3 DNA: TGTGCCACCAGCGGCTGGACAGGAGGAACTGAAGCTTTCTTT. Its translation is CATSGWTGGTEAFF. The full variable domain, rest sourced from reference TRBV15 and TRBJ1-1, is DAMVIQNPRYQVTQFGKPVTLSCSQTLNHNVMYWYQQKSSQAPKLLFHYYDKDFNNEADTPDNFQSRRPNTSFCFLDIRSPGLGDTAMYLCATSGWTGGTEAFFGQGTRLTVV.

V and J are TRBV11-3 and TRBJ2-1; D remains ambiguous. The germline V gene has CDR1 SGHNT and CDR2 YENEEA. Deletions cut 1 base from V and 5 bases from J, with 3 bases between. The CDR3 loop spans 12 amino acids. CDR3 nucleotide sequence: TGTGCCAGCAGCTTAGGAAACAATGAGCAGTTCTTC. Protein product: CASSLGNNEQFF.

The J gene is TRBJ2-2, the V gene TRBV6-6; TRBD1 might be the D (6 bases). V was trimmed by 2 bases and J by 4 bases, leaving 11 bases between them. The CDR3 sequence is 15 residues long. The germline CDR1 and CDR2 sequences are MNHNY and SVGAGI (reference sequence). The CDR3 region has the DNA TGTGCCAGCAGTTACACGCAGGGGACCACCGGGGAGCTGTTTTTT. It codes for CASSYTQGTTGELFF.

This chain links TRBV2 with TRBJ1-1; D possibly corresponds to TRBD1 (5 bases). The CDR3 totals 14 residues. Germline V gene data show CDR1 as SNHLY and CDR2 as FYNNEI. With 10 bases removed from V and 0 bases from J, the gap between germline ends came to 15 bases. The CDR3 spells CATKPGPMNTEAFF. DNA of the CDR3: TGTGCCACGAAGCCAGGGCCCATGAACACTGAAGCTTTCTTT.

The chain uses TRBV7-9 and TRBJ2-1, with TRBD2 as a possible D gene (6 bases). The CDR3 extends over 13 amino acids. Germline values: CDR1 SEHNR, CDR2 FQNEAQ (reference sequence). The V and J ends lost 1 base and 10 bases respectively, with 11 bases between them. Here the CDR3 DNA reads TGTGCCAGCAGCTTAGGTGCGGGGAGGGAGCAGTTCTTC. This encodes CASSLGAGREQFF.

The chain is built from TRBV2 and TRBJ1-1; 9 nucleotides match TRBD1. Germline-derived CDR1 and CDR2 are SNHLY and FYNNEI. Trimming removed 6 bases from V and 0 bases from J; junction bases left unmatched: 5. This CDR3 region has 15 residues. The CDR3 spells CASREGQGLNTEAFF. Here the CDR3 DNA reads TGTGCCAGCAGAGAGGGACAGGGACTGAACACTGAAGCTTTCTTT. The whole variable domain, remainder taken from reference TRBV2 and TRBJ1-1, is EPEVTQTPSHQVTQMGQEVILRCVPISNHLYFYWYRQILGQKVEFLVSFYNNEISEKSEIFDDQFSVERPDGSNFTLKIRSTKLEDSAMYFCASREGQGLNTEAFFGQGTRLTVV.